This paragraph covers one T cell receptor (beta chain) sequence. Its antigen is undetermined. The record originates from a study of monozygotic twins with inflammatory bowel disease. Every single donor had a roughly 2.7 ml blood sample drawn. Whole-study results and caveats: IBD patients share fewer clonotypes with other people than healthy twins do, especially with disease activity.

Template switching incorporated UMIs with a 6-nucleotide sample barcode. For each CDR3 protein, TCRdb gives one entry from its re-call of the 5' RACE reads, without DNA. In all, the sample yields around 230,000 distinct CDR3 sequences. The CDR3 is 14 amino acids. Looked up from germline, CDR1 is SGHTA and CDR2 is FQGNSA. The sequence was obtained from a human donor with ulcerative colitis or Crohn's disease, or a healthy co-twin of an affected twin (not recorded which). Sequenced material: blood. This chain joins TRBV7-2 and TRBJ1-2; the D gene TCRdb calls, TRBD1, cannot be checked with no DNA. This chain's CDR3 is CASSLLSGTGGYTF.